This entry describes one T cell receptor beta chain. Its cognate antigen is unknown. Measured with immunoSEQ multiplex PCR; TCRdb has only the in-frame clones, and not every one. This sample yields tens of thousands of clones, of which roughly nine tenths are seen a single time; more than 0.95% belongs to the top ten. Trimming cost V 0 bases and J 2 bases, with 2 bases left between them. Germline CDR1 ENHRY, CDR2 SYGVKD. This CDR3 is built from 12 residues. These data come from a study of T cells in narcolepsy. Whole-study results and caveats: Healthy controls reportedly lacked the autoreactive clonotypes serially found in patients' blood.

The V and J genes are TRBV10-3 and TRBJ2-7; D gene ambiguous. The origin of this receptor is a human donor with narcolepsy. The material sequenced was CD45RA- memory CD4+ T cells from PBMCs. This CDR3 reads CAISESTYEQYF. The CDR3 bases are TGTGCCATCAGTGAGTCGACCTACGAGCAGTACTTC.